The present T cell receptor (beta chain) was sequenced within a study of T cell responses to AZD1222 COVID-19 vaccine. Study results and caveats: Increased Spike-specific TCR breadth and depth were observed after two AZD1222 doses. Vaccine-related CD4 TCRs covered spike, predominating at 160-218 and 743-854. Females outnumbered males among donors, who were mostly white British; clonal diversity was possibly underestimated.

Repertoires were generated with immunoSEQ multiplex PCR, while TCRdb's copy carries only in-frame clones and drops some. The sample yields more than 100,000 clones, about 91% seen once. About this clone itself: Its target is not known.

CDR3 length: 13 amino acids. V shed 5 bases and J shed 3 bases, with 10 bases lying between them. CDR1 is LNHDA, CDR2 SQIVND, per germline (reference sequence). This TCR came from an adult in good health. This sample comprised peripheral blood, obtained on day 0 of AZD1222 vaccination. The chain is built from TRBV19 and TRBJ1-1; D is uncertain. The CDR3 coding sequence is TGTGCCAGTAGTCGTGTGCGGGACACTGAAGCTTTCTTT. This translates into CASSRVRDTEAFF.